Shown below are 29 T cell receptor beta chains from a single sample sequenced in a study of blood T cell repertoires in COVID-19. Repertoires were generated with immunoSEQ multiplex PCR, while TCRdb's copy carries only in-frame clones and drops some. The sample contains 300,000 to 400,000 clones, around 88% of which appear only once. The specimen was peripheral blood. The receptors come from a woman in her thirties with COVID-19, enrolled during active disease.

The rearrangement links TRBV19 to TRBJ2-6; D not resolved. The CDR3 has 16 amino acids. V was clipped by 7 bases and J by 0 bases, with 13 bases between them. Germline values: CDR1 LNHDA, CDR2 SQIVND (reference sequence). For the CDR3, the DNA is TGTGCCAGTACCCCGATTTGGGCCTCTGGGGCCAACGTCCTGACTTTC. Amino acid sequence: CASTPIWASGANVLTF.

This clone showed up many times. V usage is TRBV10-3 and J usage is TRBJ2-7; 7 nucleotides match TRBD1. V trimming: 5 bases; J trimming: 0 bases; junction bases outside the gene matches: 10. Germline CDR1 and CDR2: ENHRY and SYGVKD. This CDR3 is 16 amino acids long. The CDR3 region is CAISRTPGQYSYEQYF. The CDR3 DNA reads as TGTGCCATCAGTCGTACCCCGGGACAGTACTCCTACGAGCAGTACTTC.

This clone came up once. The junction shows a germline mismatch at one end, possibly a read error. The V and J genes are TRBV2 and TRBJ1-2; 9 bases match TRBD1. Germline CDR1 and CDR2: SNHLY and FYNNEI. This CDR3 comprises 13 residues. CDR3 in DNA: TGTGCCAGCAGCGAAGGACAGGGGAGAGGCTACACCTTC. The encoded protein is CASSEGQGRGYTF.

The genes are TRBV28 and TRBJ2-2; 8 bases align to TRBD1. Germline loops: CDR1 MDHEN, CDR2 SYDVKM. Unmatched junction bases numbered 10, after V lost 5 bases and J lost 2 bases. This CDR3 has 17 residues. CDR3 residues: CASSTTQGGGNTGELFF. The DNA for the CDR3 is TGTGCCAGCAGTACGACACAGGGGGGAGGTAACACCGGGGAGCTGTTTTTT.

The V call is TRBV9, the J call TRBJ1-2; D ambiguous. CDR1 and CDR2 (germline): SGDLS, YYNGEE. This CDR3 is built from 15 residues. The ends were cut back, 5 bases at V and 0 bases at J, with 14 bases in the middle. For the CDR3, the DNA is TGTGCCAGCAGTCCCGAGCCCTATCCTAACTATGGCTACACCTTC. It encodes CASSPEPYPNYGYTF.

The chain has TRBV7-2 and TRBJ1-5; 8 positions match TRBD1. With V trimmed by 5 bases and J by 7 bases, 7 bases remained unmatched. CDR3 length: 14 amino acids. Looked up from germline, CDR1 is SGHTA and CDR2 is FQGNSA. The CDR3 bases are TGTGCCAGCAGCCCGACAGGGGTAGCGCAGCCCCAGCATTTT. Its translation is CASSPTGVAQPQHF.

This clone was counted a single time. The gene calls are TRBV4-1 and TRBJ1-2; TRBD1 matches at 7 bases. CDR3 length equals 16 residues. Per germline, CDR1 MGHRA and CDR2 YSYEKL. The V and J ends lost 1 base and 3 bases, in that order; junction bases with no gene match: 8. The CDR3 DNA sequence: TGCGCCAGCAGCCAAGGGGACAGTCAGGCCGACTATGGCTACACCTTC. It is translated as CASSQGDSQADYGYTF.

The chain recombines TRBV7-9 with TRBJ1-5, with D unclear. Trimming stripped 1 base from V and 3 bases from J, with 19 bases between. Per the germline V gene, CDR1 is SEHNR and CDR2 is FQNEAQ (reference sequence). The CDR3 runs to 18 residues. CDR3 DNA: TGTGCCAGCAGCTTAGTCCAGGCAGGATGGGTCTCCAATCAGCCCCAGCATTTT. This gives the protein CASSLVQAGWVSNQPQHF.

The chain combines TRBV1 with TRBJ1-4; no check of the table's D call, TRBD1, against the DNA was made. TRBV1 is described as a pseudogene. The length of the CDR3 is 17 residues. The CDR3 sequence is CTSSQNKVGQGEEKLFF. The DNA for the CDR3 is TGCACCAGCAGCCAGAACAAGGTCGGGCAGGGTGAGGAAAAACTGTTTTTT.

In its sample, this clone was seen once. The chain combines TRBV6-5 with TRBJ1-4, with D unresolved. The CDR3 covers 14 residues. Germline CDR1 and CDR2: MNHEY and SVGAGI. Trimming took 6 bases from V and 5 from J, leaving 13 bases between them. For the CDR3, the DNA is TGTGCCAGCAGGCGGCAGATTAAAAATGAAAAACTGTTTTTT. As protein: CASRRQIKNEKLFF.

The genes are TRBV6-2 or TRBV6-3 and TRBJ2-5; D may be TRBD1 (7 bases). The CDR3 totals 16 residues. CDR1 is MNHEY and CDR2 is SVGEGT in the germline V gene. V shed 5 bases and J shed 1 base, with 17 bases lying between them. Here the CDR3 reads CASSHRGTAAQETQYF. The CDR3 region has the DNA TGTGCCAGCAGTCACCGGGGGACAGCGGCCCAAGAGACCCAGTACTTC.

This chain joins TRBV5-4 and TRBJ1-5; TRBD1 is a possible D gene (5 bases). This CDR3 spans 14 amino acids. Germline CDR1 reads SGHNT; CDR2 reads YYREEE (reference sequence). Trimming cost V 0 bases and J 6 bases, with 10 bases left between them. The CDR3, as DNA: TGTGCCAGCAGCTTGGACCCCGGGGGTCAGCCCCAGCATTTT. It yields the protein CASSLDPGGQPQHF.

The chain is built from TRBV2 and TRBJ2-3, with a weak D call TRBD1 (6 bases). V was shortened by 6 bases and J by 1 base, with 11 bases between the two germline ends. Germline V gene sequence: CDR1 SNHLY, CDR2 FYNNEI. The CDR3 has 14 residues. CDR3: CASRQGGGTDTQYF. The CDR3 coding sequence is TGTGCCAGCAGACAGGGCGGCGGCACAGATACGCAGTATTTT.

The chain links TRBV4-1 to TRBJ1-2; no firm D call. CDR3 length: 13 amino acids. Per the germline V gene, CDR1 is MGHRA and CDR2 is YSYEKL. The germline V and J ends were trimmed by 1 base and 4 bases, with 7 bases remaining between them. CDR3 sequence: CASSQVPSYGYTF. CDR3 coding DNA: TGCGCCAGCAGCCAAGTCCCCTCCTATGGCTACACCTTC.

CDR3 protein: CASRPGQGAIGEQYV. CDR3 DNA: TGTGCCAGCAGACCGGGACAGGGGGCGATAGGGGAGCAGTACGTC. V and J are TRBV6-5 and TRBJ2-7; the match to TRBD1 covers 12 bases. The CDR3 has 15 residues. The germline V gene has CDR1 MNHEY and CDR2 SVGAGI. The ends lost 6 bases at V and 7 bases at J; junction bases unmatched: 10.

The genes are TRBV3-1 (or the pseudogene TRBV3-2) and TRBJ1-6; D not resolved. Germline values: CDR1 LGHDT, CDR2 YNNKEL (reference sequence). Trimming took off 3 bases at V and 7 bases at J, with 16 bases between the two ends. The CDR3 runs to 16 residues. CDR3 residues: CASSHVLAGLNSPLHF. The DNA for the CDR3 is TGTGCCAGCAGCCATGTTTTGGCAGGCTTGAATTCACCCCTCCACTTT.

The chain carries TRBV6-4 and TRBJ2-7; TRBD2 matches at 8 bases. The CDR3 length is 14 residues. CDR1 and CDR2 (germline): MRHNA, SNTAGT. Trimming at V came to 8 bases and at J to 1 base, leaving 7 bases not matched to a gene. The CDR3 DNA reads as TGTGCCAGCGCTACAGCGGGGGCGTCCTACGAGCAGTACGTC. Translation: CASATAGASYEQYV.

The genes are TRBV18 and TRBJ1-5, with 9 bases identical to TRBD1. CDR3 size: 13 residues. Germline values: CDR1 KGHSH, CDR2 LQKENI. Germline trimming cut 3 bases from V and 9 bases from J; bases unmatched to any gene: 3. CDR3 in amino acids: CASSPGQGTPQHF. For the CDR3, the DNA is TGTGCCAGCTCACCGGGACAGGGTACGCCCCAGCATTTT.

Comment on this clone: Other DNA sequences in the same sample also yield this CDR3. The V call is TRBV4-1, the J call TRBJ1-5, with D possibly TRBD1 on 6 matching bases. CDR1 and CDR2 from the germline V gene are MGHRA and YSYEKL. The V end lost 1 base, the J end lost 2 bases, and 9 bases lay between the germline ends. CDR3 length equals 15 residues. Here the CDR3 reads CASSQGGGGNQPQHF. CDR3 nucleotides: TGCGCCAGCAGCCAAGGCGGGGGCGGCAATCAGCCCCAGCATTTT.

V gene TRBV19 combines with J gene TRBJ2-5, with TRBD2 identical over 9 bases. The CDR3 covers 16 residues. Trimming removed 1 base from V and 5 bases from J; junction bases left unmatched: 8. Germline V lookup: CDR1 LNHDA, CDR2 SQIVND (reference sequence). CDR3 in amino acids: CASSIGSGGPRETQYF. DNA of the CDR3: TGTGCCAGTAGTATAGGGAGCGGGGGGCCACGGGAGACCCAGTACTTC.

This clone was observed a handful of times. This chain connects TRBV6-5 to TRBJ1-2; 9 bases map to TRBD1. Germline V lookup: CDR1 MNHEY, CDR2 SVGAGI. V gave up 10 bases and J gave up 5 bases; unmatched junction bases: 11. The CDR3 consists of 14 residues. CDR3 DNA sequence: TGTGCCACCACAACACAGGGGGCTTTGTATGGCTACACCTTC. Its translation is CATTTQGALYGYTF.

Of note for this clone: This specimen includes other DNA sequences encoding the same CDR3. The chain couples TRBV18 to TRBJ1-2; TRBD1 is a possible D gene (6 bases). This CDR3 is 13 amino acids long. Germline CDR1 and CDR2: KGHSH and LQKENI. V was pared by 3 bases and J by 3 bases, with 8 bases between. Written as DNA, the CDR3 is TGTGCCAGCTCACCGGGACAAGACTATGGCTACACCTTC. It codes for CASSPGQDYGYTF.

Regarding this clone: This sample includes further DNA sequences coding for the same CDR3. This rearrangement joins TRBV5-1 to TRBJ1-1; D unclear. CDR3 size: 13 residues. Germline V gene sequence: CDR1 SGHRS, CDR2 YFSETQ. The V gene lost 1 base and the J gene lost 1 base, with 5 bases spanning the gap. CDR3 DNA: TGCGCCAGCAGCTTGCGGGAGAACACTGAAGCTTTCTTT. It is translated as CASSLRENTEAFF.

This sequence joins TRBV5-1 and TRBJ2-5; the match to TRBD1 covers 7 bases. The V gene's germline CDR1 is SGHRS and CDR2 YFSETQ. This CDR3 has 14 residues. V lost 2 bases to trimming and J lost 5 bases; unmatched junction nucleotides: 6. CDR3 loop: CASSFGTAGETQYF. CDR3 coding DNA: TGCGCCAGCAGCTTTGGGACAGCCGGCGAGACCCAGTACTTC.

The CDR3 region has the DNA TGTGCCAGCAGTTACTCCCGCGGGGGTCCCCTCATGAACACTGAAGCTTTCTTT. This gives the protein CASSYSRGGPLMNTEAFF. V and J are TRBV6-2 or TRBV6-3 and TRBJ1-1; D is perhaps TRBD1 (5 bases). The V end lost 0 bases, the J end lost 0 bases, and 17 bases lay between the germline ends. Germline loops: CDR1 MNHEY, CDR2 SVGEGT. The CDR3 length is 18 residues.

V and J are TRBV15 and TRBJ1-5; D is undetermined. Per germline, CDR1 LNHNV and CDR2 YYDKDF (reference sequence). The CDR3 runs to 12 residues. The ends were cut back, 1 base at V and 16 bases at J, with 14 bases in the middle. The CDR3: CATSRAVRDLHF. In nucleotides, the CDR3 is TGTGCCACCAGCAGAGCGGTGAGGGATCTACATTTT. Filled out from reference TRBV15 and TRBJ1-5, the complete variable domain reads DAMVIQNPRYQVTQFGKPVTLSCSQTLNHNVMYWYQQKSSQAPKLLFHYYDKDFNNEADTPDNFQSRRPNTSFCFLDIRSPGLGDTAMYLCATSRAVRDLHFGDGTRLSIL.

Comments on this clone: This sample includes further DNA sequences coding for the same CDR3. The rearrangement uses TRBV19 and TRBJ2-7, with TRBD1 matching over 8 bases. The CDR3 totals 13 residues. Germline lookup yields CDR1 LNHDA and CDR2 SQIVND (reference sequence). V trimming: 3 bases; J trimming: 3 bases; junction bases outside the gene matches: 1. This CDR3 reads CASSIGQGYEQYV. The CDR3, as DNA: TGTGCCAGTAGTATCGGACAGGGCTACGAGCAGTACGTC.

J is TRBJ1-5 and V is TRBV2; D unclear. V was clipped by 0 bases and J by 0 bases, with 9 bases between them. Germline V gene sequence: CDR1 SNHLY, CDR2 FYNNEI. The length of the CDR3 is 16 residues. CDR3 nucleotides: TGTGCCAGCAGTGAAGCGCACTCCTATAGCAATCAGCCCCAGCATTTT. It specifies CASSEAHSYSNQPQHF.

This sequence joins TRBV11-2 and TRBJ1-1, with no clear D. The CDR3 has 18 residues. V gave up 1 base and J gave up 1 base, with 19 bases separating them. CDR1 and CDR2 (germline): SGHAT, FQNNGV. This CDR3 reads CASSLVSLGAGENTEAFF. The CDR3 region has the DNA TGTGCCAGCAGCTTAGTAAGTCTAGGTGCCGGGGAGAACACTGAAGCTTTCTTT.